This TCR beta chain comes out of a study of blood T cell repertoires in COVID-19. As for the study in general: Sites across the United States, Italy and Spain contributed samples from acute and convalescent COVID-19. PBMCs, B-cell-depleted T cells, or T cells were the source of the cDNA or gDNA that made up the material.

Enrolled during active infection, Seattle patients were then followed longitudinally. V was pared by 6 bases and J by 1 base, with 7 bases between. This CDR3 is built from 13 residues. Germline CDR1 reads SQVTM; CDR2 reads ANQGSEA. Methods used by the authors: Nucleated cell counts were estimated from reference gene primer amplification. Measured with immunoSEQ multiplex PCR; TCRdb has only the in-frame clones, and not every one. That table gives V, J and clone size, and the DNA gave D and trimming. The table records some 270,000 clones, around 85% of them present only once. The sequence was obtained from a human donor with COVID-19, enrolled during active disease. The donor label of this sample is uncertain. The sequencing input was peripheral blood. This chain links TRBV29-1 with TRBJ2-6, with D uncertain. CDR3 DNA: TGCAGCGTCCATAGATCTGGGGCCAACGTCCTGACTTTC. It yields the protein CSVHRSGANVLTF.